Reported below is one T cell receptor (beta chain). The entry originates in a study of blood T cell repertoires in COVID-19. Study details: PBMCs, B-cell-depleted T cells, or T cells provided the cDNA or gDNA that made up the material.

Germline assignment: CDR1 SGHRS and CDR2 YFSETQ. The CDR3 is made up of 15 amino acids. The V gene lost 4 bases and the J gene lost 4 bases, with 17 bases spanning the gap. Study processing details: Amplification of reference gene primers was used by the study to estimate nucleated cell counts. Clones were sequenced by immunoSEQ multiplex PCR, and TCRdb holds only the in-frame ones, with some missing. D and trimming come from the DNA, and the V and J calls and clone size come from that table. The sample holds about 68,000 clones, roughly 85% seen once. The rearrangement links TRBV5-1 to TRBJ1-1; D may be TRBD1 (6 bases). The source of this sequence is a man in his forties or fifties with acute or convalescent COVID-19. The sample comprised peripheral blood. The CDR3 is CASSRDSQGGTEAFF. The DNA of the CDR3 is TGCGCCAGCAGCCGCGATTCCCAAGGGGGCACTGAAGCTTTCTTT.